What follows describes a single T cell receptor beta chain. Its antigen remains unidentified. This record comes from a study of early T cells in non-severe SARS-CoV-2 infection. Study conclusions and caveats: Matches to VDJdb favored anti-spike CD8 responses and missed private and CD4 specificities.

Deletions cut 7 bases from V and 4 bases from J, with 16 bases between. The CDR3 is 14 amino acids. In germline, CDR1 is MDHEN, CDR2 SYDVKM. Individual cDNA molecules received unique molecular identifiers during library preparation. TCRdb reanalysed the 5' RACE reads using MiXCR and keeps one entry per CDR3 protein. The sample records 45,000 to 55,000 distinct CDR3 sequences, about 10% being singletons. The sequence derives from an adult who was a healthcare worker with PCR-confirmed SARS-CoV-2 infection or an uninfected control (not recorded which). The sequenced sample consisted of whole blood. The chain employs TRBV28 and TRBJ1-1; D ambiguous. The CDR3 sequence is CASIRPSPVTEAFF. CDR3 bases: TGTGCCAGCATTAGGCCGTCGCCTGTCACTGAAGCTTTCTTT.